This T cell receptor (beta chain) was obtained from a study of radiotherapy plus CTLA-4 blockade in lung cancer. There are 15 residues in the CDR3. J gave up 6 bases and V 2 bases, and 7 bases lay outside the gene matches. Germline V lookup: CDR1 SGHVS, CDR2 FQNEAQ. The repertoire was sequenced with immunoSEQ multiplex PCR; TCRdb's copy has only in-frame clones and lacks some. The repertoire includes tens of thousands of clones, approximately 86% of them detected once, and 16% sits in the top ten. This specimen was peripheral blood, taken from a patient treated with radiotherapy plus ipilimumab. This clonotype was obtained from a human donor with non-small cell lung cancer that progressed on radiotherapy plus ipilimumab. The V call is TRBV7-8, the J call TRBJ2-1; TRBD2 aligns across 7 bases. CDR3 in DNA: TGTGCCAGCAGCTTAACGGCGGGGGTACCCAATGAGCAGTTCTTC. This codes for CASSLTAGVPNEQFF.